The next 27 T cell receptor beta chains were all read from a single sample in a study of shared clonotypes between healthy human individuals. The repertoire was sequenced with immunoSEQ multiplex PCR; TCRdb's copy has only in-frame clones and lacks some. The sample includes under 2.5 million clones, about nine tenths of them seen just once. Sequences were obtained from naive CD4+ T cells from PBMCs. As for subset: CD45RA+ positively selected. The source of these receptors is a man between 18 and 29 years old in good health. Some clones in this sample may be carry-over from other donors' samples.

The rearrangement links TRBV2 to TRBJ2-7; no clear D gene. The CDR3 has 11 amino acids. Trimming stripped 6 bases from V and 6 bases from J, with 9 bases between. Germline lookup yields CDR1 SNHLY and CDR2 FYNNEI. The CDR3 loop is CASSKLSEQYF. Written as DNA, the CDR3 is TGTGCCAGCAGCAAACTCAGCGAGCAGTACTTC.

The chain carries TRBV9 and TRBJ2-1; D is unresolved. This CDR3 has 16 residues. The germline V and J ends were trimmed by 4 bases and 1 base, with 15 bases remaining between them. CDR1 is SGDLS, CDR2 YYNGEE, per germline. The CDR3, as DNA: TGTGCCAGCAGCAGAGACCCCTCCCTTTCCTACAATGAGCAGTTCTTC. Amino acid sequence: CASSRDPSLSYNEQFF.

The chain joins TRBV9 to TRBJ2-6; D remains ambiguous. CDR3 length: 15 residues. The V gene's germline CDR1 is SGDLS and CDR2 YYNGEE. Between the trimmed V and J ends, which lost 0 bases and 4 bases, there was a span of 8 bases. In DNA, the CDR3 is TGTGCCAGCAGCGTAGATCGGACCGGGGCCAACGTCCTGACTTTC. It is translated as CASSVDRTGANVLTF. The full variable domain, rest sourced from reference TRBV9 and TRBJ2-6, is DSGVTQTPKHLITATGQRVTLRCSPRSGDLSVYWYQQSLDQGLQFLIQYYNGEERAKGNILERFSAQQFPDLHSELNLSSLELGDSALYFCASSVDRTGANVLTFGAGSRLTVL.

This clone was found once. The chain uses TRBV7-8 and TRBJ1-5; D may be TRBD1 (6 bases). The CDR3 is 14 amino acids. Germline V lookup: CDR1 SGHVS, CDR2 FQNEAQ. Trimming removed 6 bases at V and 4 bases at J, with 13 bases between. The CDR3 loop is CASRPTGPNQPQHF. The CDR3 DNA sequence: TGTGCCAGCAGACCAACAGGGCCGAATCAGCCCCAGCATTTT.

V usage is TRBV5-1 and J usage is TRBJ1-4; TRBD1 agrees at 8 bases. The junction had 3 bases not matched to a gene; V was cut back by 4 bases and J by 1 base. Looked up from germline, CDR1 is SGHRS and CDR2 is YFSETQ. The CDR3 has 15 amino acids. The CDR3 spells CASSNDRGTNEKLFF. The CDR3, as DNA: TGCGCCAGCAGCAACGACAGGGGAACTAATGAAAAACTGTTTTTT.

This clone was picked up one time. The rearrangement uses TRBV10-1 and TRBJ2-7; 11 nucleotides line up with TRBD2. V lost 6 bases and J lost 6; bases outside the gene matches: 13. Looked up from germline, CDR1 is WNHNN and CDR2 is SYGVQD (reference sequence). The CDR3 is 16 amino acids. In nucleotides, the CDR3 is TGCGCCAGCAGCCCAATAGCGGGAGGGCCTCAGTTCGAGCAGTACTTC. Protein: CASSPIAGGPQFEQYF.

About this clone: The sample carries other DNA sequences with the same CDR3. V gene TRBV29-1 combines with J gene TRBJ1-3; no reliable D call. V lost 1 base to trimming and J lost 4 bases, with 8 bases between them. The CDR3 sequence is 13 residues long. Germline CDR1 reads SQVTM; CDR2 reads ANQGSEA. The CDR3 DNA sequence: TGCAGCGTTGAAGCTCTTACGGGAAACACCATATATTTT. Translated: CSVEALTGNTIYF.

Here the CDR3 DNA reads TGTGCCAGCAGTTTTCAGGGGGACAATCAGCCCCAGCATTTT. Residues: CASSFQGDNQPQHF. The chain combines TRBV27 with TRBJ1-5; TRBD1 matches at 7 bases. Germline values: CDR1 MNHEY, CDR2 SMNVEV (reference sequence). The CDR3 is 14 residues long. V lost 3 bases and J lost 3; bases outside the gene matches: 2.

In nucleotides, the CDR3 is TGTGCCAGCAGGGCGCAGGGGAAAACTGATGGCTACACCTTC. Protein: CASRAQGKTDGYTF. The genes are TRBV28 and TRBJ1-2; TRBD1 might be the D (6 bases). The V end lost 6 bases, the J end lost 6 bases, and 17 bases lay between the germline ends. This CDR3 contains 14 residues. From germline, CDR1 is MDHEN and CDR2 SYDVKM.

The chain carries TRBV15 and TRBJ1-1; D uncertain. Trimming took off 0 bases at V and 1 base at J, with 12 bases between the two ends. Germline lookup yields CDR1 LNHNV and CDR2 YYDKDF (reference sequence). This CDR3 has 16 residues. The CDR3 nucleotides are TGTGCCACCAGCAGAGAACGCACCCTGCGGAACACTGAAGCTTTCTTT. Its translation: CATSRERTLRNTEAFF.

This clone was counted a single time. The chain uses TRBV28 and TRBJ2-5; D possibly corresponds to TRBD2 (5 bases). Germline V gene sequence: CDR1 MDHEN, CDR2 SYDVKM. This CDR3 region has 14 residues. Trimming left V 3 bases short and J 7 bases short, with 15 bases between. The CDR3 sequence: CASSFSADRGTQYF. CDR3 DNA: TGTGCCAGCAGTTTCTCGGCGGACCGGGGGACCCAGTACTTC. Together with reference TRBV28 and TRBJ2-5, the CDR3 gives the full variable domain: DVKVTQSSRYLVKRTGEKVFLECVQDMDHENMFWYRQDPGLGLRLIYFSYDVKMKEKGDIPEGYSVSREKKERFSLILESASTNQTSMYLCASSFSADRGTQYFGPGTRLLVL.

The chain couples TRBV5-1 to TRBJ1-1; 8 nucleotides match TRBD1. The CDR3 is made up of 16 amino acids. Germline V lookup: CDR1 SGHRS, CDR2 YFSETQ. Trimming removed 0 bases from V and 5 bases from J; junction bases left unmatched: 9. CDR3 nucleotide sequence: TGCGCCAGCAGCTTGGCCAGAGACAGGGGTAGTACTGAAGCTTTCTTT. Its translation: CASSLARDRGSTEAFF.

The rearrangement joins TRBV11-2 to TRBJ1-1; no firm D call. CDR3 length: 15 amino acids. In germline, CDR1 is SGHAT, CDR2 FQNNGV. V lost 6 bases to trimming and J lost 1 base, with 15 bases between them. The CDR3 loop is CASRPDTWGNTEAFF. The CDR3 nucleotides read TGTGCCAGCAGACCTGACACGTGGGGGAACACTGAAGCTTTCTTT. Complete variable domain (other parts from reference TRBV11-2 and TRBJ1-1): EAGVAQSPRYKIIEKRQSVAFWCNPISGHATLYWYQQILGQGPKLLIQFQNNGVVDDSQLPKDRFSAERLKGVDSTLKIQPAKLEDSAVYLCASRPDTWGNTEAFFGQGTRLTVV.

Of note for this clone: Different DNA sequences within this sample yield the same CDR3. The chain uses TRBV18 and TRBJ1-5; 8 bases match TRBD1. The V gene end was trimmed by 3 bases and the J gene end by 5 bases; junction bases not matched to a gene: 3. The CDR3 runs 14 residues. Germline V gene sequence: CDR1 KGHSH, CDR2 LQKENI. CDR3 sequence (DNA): TGTGCCAGCTCACCTGGACAGGGTGATCAGCCCCAGCATTTT. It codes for CASSPGQGDQPQHF.

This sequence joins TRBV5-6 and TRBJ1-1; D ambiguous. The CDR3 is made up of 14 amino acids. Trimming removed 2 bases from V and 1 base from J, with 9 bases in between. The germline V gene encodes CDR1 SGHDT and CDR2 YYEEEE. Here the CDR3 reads CASSLIQPNTEAFF. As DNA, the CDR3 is TGTGCCAGCAGCTTAATCCAGCCGAACACTGAAGCTTTCTTT.

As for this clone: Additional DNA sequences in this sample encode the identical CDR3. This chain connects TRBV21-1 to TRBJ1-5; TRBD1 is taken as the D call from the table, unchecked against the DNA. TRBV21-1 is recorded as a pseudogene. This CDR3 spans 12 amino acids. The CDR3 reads CASSKGGQPQHF. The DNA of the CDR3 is TGTGCCAGCAGCAAAGGGGGCCAGCCCCAGCATTTT.

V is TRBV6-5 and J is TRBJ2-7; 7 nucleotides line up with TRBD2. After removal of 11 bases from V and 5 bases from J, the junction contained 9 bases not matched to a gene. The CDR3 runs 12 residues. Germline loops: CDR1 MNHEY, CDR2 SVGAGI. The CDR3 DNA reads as TGTGCCGCTCGTGGGGGGGGAAACGAGCAGTACTTC. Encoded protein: CAARGGGNEQYF.

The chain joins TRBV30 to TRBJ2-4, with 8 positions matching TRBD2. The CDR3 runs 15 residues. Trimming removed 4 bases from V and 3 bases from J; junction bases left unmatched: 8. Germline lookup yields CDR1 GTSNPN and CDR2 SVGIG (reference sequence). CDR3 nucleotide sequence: TGTGCCTGGAAAGAAGCGGGGGCTGGCAAAAACATTCAGTACTTC. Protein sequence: CAWKEAGAGKNIQYF.

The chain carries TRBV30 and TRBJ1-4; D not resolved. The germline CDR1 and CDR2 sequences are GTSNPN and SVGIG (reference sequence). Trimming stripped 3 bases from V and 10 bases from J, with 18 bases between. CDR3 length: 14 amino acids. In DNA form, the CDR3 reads TGTGCCTGGAGCGCGTCCGGGAGCGCTGGAAAACTGTTTTTT. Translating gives CAWSASGSAGKLFF.

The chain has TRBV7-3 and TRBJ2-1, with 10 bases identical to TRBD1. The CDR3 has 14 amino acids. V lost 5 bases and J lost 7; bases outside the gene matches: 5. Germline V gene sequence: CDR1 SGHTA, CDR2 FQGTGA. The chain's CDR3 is CASSPGQGRNEQFF. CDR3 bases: TGTGCCAGCAGCCCGGGACAGGGGAGAAATGAGCAGTTCTTC. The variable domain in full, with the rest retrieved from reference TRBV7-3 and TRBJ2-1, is GAGVSQTPSNKVTEKGKYVELRCDPISGHTALYWYRQSLGQGPEFLIYFQGTGAADDSGLPNDRFFAVRPEGSVSTLKIQRTERGDSAVYLCASSPGQGRNEQFFGPGTRLTVL.

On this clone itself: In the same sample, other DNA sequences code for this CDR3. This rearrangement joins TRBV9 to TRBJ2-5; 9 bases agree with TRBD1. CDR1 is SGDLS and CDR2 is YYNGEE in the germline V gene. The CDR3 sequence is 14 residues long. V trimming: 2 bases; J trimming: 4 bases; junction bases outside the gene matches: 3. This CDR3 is CASSVDRGSETQYF. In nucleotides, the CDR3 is TGTGCCAGCAGCGTGGACAGGGGCTCAGAGACCCAGTACTTC.

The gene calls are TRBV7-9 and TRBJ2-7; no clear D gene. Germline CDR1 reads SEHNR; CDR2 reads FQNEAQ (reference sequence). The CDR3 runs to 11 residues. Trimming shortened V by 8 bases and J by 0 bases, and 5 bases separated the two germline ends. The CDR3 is CASGSSYEQYF. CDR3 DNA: TGTGCCAGCGGCTCCTCCTACGAGCAGTACTTC.

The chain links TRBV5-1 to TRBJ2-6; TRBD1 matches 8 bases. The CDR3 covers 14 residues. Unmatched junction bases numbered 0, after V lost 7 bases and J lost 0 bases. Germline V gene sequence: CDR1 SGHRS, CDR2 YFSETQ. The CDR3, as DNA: TGCGCCAGCGGGACAGGCTCTGGGGCCAACGTCCTGACTTTC. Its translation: CASGTGSGANVLTF.

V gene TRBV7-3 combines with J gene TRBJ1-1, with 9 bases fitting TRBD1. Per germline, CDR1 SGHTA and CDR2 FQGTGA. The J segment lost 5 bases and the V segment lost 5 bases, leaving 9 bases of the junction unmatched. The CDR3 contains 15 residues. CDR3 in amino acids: CASSPGTGSWTEAFF. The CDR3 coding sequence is TGTGCCAGCAGCCCGGGGACAGGGAGTTGGACTGAAGCTTTCTTT.

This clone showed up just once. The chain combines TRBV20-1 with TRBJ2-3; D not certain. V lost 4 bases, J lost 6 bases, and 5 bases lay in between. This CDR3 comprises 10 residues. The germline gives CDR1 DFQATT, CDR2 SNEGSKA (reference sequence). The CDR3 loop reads CSAKVDTQYF. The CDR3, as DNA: TGCAGTGCTAAGGTTGATACGCAGTATTTT.

The CDR3 region is CASGTADMNTEAFF. CDR3 bases: TGTGCCAGTGGGACAGCTGATATGAACACTGAAGCTTTCTTT. V is TRBV9 and J is TRBJ1-1, with 7 bases matching TRBD1. Trimming took 8 bases from V and 0 from J; bases not matched to a gene: 7. The CDR3 runs 14 residues. Germline values: CDR1 SGDLS, CDR2 YYNGEE.

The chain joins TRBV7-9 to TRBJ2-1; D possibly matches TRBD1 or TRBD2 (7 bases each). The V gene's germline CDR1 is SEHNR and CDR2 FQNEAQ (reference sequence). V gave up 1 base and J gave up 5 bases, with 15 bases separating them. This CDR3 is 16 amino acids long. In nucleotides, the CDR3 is TGTGCCAGCAGCTTAGGAACGACAGGGACTAACAATGAGCAGTTCTTC. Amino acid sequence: CASSLGTTGTNNEQFF.